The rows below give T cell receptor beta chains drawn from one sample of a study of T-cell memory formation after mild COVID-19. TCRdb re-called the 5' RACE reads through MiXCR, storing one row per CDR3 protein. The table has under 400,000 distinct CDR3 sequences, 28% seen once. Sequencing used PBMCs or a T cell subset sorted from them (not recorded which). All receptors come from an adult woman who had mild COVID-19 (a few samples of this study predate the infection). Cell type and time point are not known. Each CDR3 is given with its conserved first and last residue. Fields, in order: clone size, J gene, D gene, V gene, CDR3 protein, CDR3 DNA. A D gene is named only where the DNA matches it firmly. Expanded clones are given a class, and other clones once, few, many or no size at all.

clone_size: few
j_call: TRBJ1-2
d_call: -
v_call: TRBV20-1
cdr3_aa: CSARSRSGRRQPSVYGYTF
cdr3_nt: TGCAGTGCTAGATCCCGCTCGGGACGGAGGCAGCCCTCGGTCTATGGCTACACCTTC

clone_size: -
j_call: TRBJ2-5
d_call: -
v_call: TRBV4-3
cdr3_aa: CASSQGGPGQETQYF
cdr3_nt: TGCGCCAGCAGCCAAGGGGGTCCGGGGCAAGAGACCCAGTACTTC

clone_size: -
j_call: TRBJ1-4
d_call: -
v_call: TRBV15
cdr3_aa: CATSSRATNEKLFF
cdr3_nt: TGTGCCACCAGCAGCAGGGCAACTAATGAAAAACTGTTTTTT

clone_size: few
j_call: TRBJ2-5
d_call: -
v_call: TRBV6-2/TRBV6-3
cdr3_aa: CASKRVEIQTQYF
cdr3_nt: TGTGCCAGCAAGCGGGTGGAGATCCAGACCCAGTACTTC

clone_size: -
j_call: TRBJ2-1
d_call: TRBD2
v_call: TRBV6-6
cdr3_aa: CASMLAGYNEQFF
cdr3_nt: TGTGCCAGCATGCTAGCGGGATACAATGAGCAGTTCTTC

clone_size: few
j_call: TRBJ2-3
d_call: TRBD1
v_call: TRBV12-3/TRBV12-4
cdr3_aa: CASSPGQVRADTQYF
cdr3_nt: TGTGCCAGCAGCCCCGGACAGGTGCGGGCGGATACGCAGTATTTT

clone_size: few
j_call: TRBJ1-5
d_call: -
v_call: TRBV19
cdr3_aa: CASSQDLDRFNQPQHF
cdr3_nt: TGTGCCAGTAGTCAAGACTTGGACAGATTCAATCAGCCCCAGCATTTT

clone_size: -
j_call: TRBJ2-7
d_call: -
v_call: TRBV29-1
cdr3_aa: CSVEGGVSYEQYF
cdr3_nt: TGCAGCGTTGAAGGTGGGGTCTCCTACGAGCAGTACTTC

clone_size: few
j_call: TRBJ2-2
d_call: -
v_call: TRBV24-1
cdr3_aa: CATSDSHTNTGELFF
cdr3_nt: TGTGCCACCAGTGATTCACACACGAACACCGGGGAGCTGTTTTTT

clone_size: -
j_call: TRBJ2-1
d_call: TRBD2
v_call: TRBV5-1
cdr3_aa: CASSHTGGEGIDNEQFF
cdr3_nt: TGCGCCAGCAGCCATACTGGGGGGGAAGGGATCGACAATGAGCAGTTCTTC

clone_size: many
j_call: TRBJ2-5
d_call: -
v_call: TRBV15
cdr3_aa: CATSRDPGYQETQYF
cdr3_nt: TGTGCCACCAGCAGAGACCCAGGCTACCAAGAGACCCAGTACTTC

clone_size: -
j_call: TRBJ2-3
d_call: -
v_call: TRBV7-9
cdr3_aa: CASSTDKTSTDTQYF
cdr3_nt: TGTGCCAGCAGCACAGATAAGACTAGCACAGATACGCAGTATTTT

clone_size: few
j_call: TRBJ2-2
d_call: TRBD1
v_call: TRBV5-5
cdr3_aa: CASSLGQGVSGELFF
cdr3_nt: TGTGCCAGCAGCCTGGGACAGGGGGTGTCCGGGGAGCTGTTTTTT

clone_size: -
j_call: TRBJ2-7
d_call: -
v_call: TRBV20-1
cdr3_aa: CSADRSAYEQYF
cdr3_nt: TGCAGTGCGGACCGATCAGCCTACGAGCAGTACTTC

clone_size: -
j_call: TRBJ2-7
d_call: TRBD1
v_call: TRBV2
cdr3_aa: CASRDRVYEQYF
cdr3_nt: TGTGCCAGCCGGGACAGGGTCTACGAGCAGTACTTC

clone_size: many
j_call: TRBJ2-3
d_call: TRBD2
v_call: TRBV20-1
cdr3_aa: CSAPGLAGDTDTQYF
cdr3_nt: TGCAGTGCTCCGGGACTAGCGGGAGACACAGATACGCAGTATTTT

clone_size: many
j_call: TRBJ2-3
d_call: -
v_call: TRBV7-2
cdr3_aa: CASSQYTDTQYF
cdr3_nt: TGTGCCAGCAGCCAATATACAGATACGCAGTATTTT

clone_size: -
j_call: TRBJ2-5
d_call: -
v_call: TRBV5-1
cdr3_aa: CASSLLSGTETQYF
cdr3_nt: TGCGCCAGCAGCTTGTTATCAGGGACTGAGACCCAGTACTTC

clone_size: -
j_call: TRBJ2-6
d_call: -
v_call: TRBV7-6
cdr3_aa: CASSLDRASGANVLTF
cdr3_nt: TGTGCCAGCAGCTTAGACAGAGCCTCTGGGGCCAACGTCCTGACTTTC

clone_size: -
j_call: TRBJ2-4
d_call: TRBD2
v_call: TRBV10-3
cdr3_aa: CAISESTGGLAVAKNIQYF
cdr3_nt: TGTGCCATCAGTGAGTCGACAGGGGGACTAGCGGTAGCCAAAAACATTCAGTACTTC

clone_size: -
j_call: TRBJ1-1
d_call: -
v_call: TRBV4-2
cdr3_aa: CASISVQGSSTEAFF
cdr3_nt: TGTGCCAGCATCTCAGTGCAGGGTTCGAGCACTGAAGCTTTCTTT

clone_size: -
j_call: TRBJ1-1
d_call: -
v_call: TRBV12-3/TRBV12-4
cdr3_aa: CASSLSGRAFF
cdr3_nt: TGTGCCAGCAGTTTATCAGGGAGGGCTTTCTTT

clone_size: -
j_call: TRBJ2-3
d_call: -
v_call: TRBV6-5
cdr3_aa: CASSRAAVSTDTQYF
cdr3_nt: TGTGCCAGCAGTAGAGCTGCGGTGAGCACAGATACGCAGTATTTT